The 21 T cell receptor beta chains below come from one sample, sequenced in a study of PD-1 blockade in classical Hodgkin lymphoma. Every patient relapsed after autologous stem cell transplantation, and brentuximab vedotin exposure varied. This table comes from immunoSEQ multiplex PCR, and its TCRdb copy is limited to in-frame clones, with some not included. The repertoire holds about 94,000 clones, with about 91% as singletons. Material: peripheral blood mononuclear cells (PBMCs), obtained before the second cycle of nivolumab. The receptors derive from a human donor with classical Hodgkin lymphoma.

The chain is built from TRBV6-5 and TRBJ2-3; tentative D call: TRBD2 (6 bases). The V end lost 6 bases, the J end lost 2 bases, and 12 bases lay between the germline ends. The CDR3 runs to 14 residues. Germline V gene data show CDR1 as MNHEY and CDR2 as SVGAGI. The CDR3 reads CASSPGGNTDTQYF. Written as DNA, the CDR3 is TGTGCCAGCAGCCCTGGGGGGAACACAGATACGCAGTATTTT.

The CDR3 nucleotides read TGTGCCAGCTCACAAGGGACTAGCGACACCGGGGAGCTGTTTTTT. Protein product: CASSQGTSDTGELFF. The rearrangement links TRBV18 to TRBJ2-2; 10 bases map to TRBD2. The CDR3 totals 15 residues. The V segment lost 4 bases and the J segment 3 bases; nucleotides outside the gene matches: 2. The germline V gene has CDR1 KGHSH and CDR2 LQKENI.

Only one count was recorded for this clone. CDR3 protein: CASSQDATRGSELFF. The CDR3 DNA follows: TGCGCCAGCAGCCAAGACGCAACCAGGGGATCGGAGCTGTTTTTT. The chain has TRBV4-1 and TRBJ2-2; D perhaps matches TRBD1 (6 bases). The CDR3 is made up of 15 amino acids. Germline V lookup: CDR1 MGHRA, CDR2 YSYEKL. V was pared by 0 bases and J by 10 bases, with 15 bases between.

This chain links TRBV6-5 with TRBJ1-6, with a weak D call TRBD1 (5 bases). Deletions cut 10 bases from V and 7 bases from J, with 14 bases between. The CDR3 sequence is 13 residues long. Looked up from germline, CDR1 is MNHEY and CDR2 is SVGAGI. Here the CDR3 DNA reads TGTGCCATCCGCGGGGGGAGGAATTCACCCCTCCACTTT. Translating it yields CAIRGGRNSPLHF.

This sequence joins TRBV7-8 and TRBJ1-5; 7 bases are shared with TRBD1. The CDR3 has 15 amino acids. Germline trimming cut 5 bases from V and 3 bases from J; bases unmatched to any gene: 7. Germline CDR1 SGHVS, CDR2 FQNEAQ. DNA of the CDR3: TGTGCCAGCAGCGCAGGGGGGACACACAATCAGCCCCAGCATTTT. Encoded protein: CASSAGGTHNQPQHF.

The chain joins TRBV7-9 to TRBJ2-1, with 7 bases aligning to TRBD1. Trimming removed 1 base from V and 4 bases from J; junction bases left unmatched: 7. The CDR3 is made up of 16 amino acids. CDR1 is SEHNR, CDR2 FQNEAQ, per germline (reference sequence). CDR3 sequence: CASSLVEGGRYNEQFF. CDR3 coding DNA: TGTGCCAGCAGCTTAGTAGAAGGGGGCAGGTACAATGAGCAGTTCTTC.

The chain carries TRBV6-5 and TRBJ2-1; D may be TRBD2 (6 bases). The germline CDR1 and CDR2 sequences are MNHEY and SVGAGI. This CDR3 comprises 15 residues. Trimming removed 0 bases from V and 8 bases from J, with 14 bases in between. CDR3 in amino acids: CASSYSMPSVDEQFF. The DNA of the CDR3 is TGTGCCAGCAGTTACTCGATGCCTAGCGTGGATGAGCAGTTCTTC.

The chain employs TRBV5-5 and TRBJ1-2; unclear D gene. CDR1 SGHKS and CDR2 YYEKEE come from the germline V gene (reference sequence). This CDR3 is built from 15 residues. V lost 0 bases and J 4 bases, leaving 13 bases between the germline ends. CDR3 nucleotide sequence: TGTGCCAGCAGCTTGGAGCCGGACCGCATCTATGGCTACACCTTC. Protein product: CASSLEPDRIYGYTF.

Comments on this clone: Other nucleotide sequences in the sample specify the same CDR3. CDR3 loop: CASSPGTSGTYNEQFF. The CDR3 DNA reads TGTGCCAGCAGTCCCGGGACTAGCGGGACTTACAATGAGCAGTTCTTC. The chain links TRBV27 to TRBJ2-1; 13 nucleotides line up with TRBD2. Per the germline V gene, CDR1 is MNHEY and CDR2 is SMNVEV (reference sequence). The CDR3 sequence is 16 residues long. Trimming took 5 bases from V and 4 from J; bases not matched to a gene: 5.

V gene TRBV5-4 combines with J gene TRBJ2-1; 10 bases fit TRBD2. The J segment lost 4 bases and the V segment lost 4 bases, leaving 20 bases of the junction unmatched. Per the germline V gene, CDR1 is SGHNT and CDR2 is YYREEE (reference sequence). The CDR3 sequence is 20 residues long. The chain's CDR3 is CASSPTGVASGSLTYNEQFF. CDR3 bases: TGTGCCAGCAGCCCTACAGGGGTGGCTAGCGGGAGTCTGACGTACAATGAGCAGTTCTTC.

The chain employs TRBV30 and TRBJ2-5; 8 bases match TRBD1. The CDR3 spans 12 residues. Germline values: CDR1 GTSNPN, CDR2 SVGIG (reference sequence). V gave up 5 bases and J gave up 3 bases; unmatched junction bases: 2. The CDR3 protein is CAWDRGEETQYF. CDR3 DNA: TGTGCCTGGGACAGGGGAGAAGAGACCCAGTACTTC. Based on the CDR3 plus reference TRBV30 and TRBJ2-5, the full variable domain is SQTIHQWPATLVQPVGSPLSLECTVEGTSNPNLYWYRQAAGRGLQLLFYSVGIGQISSEVPQNLSASRPQDRQFILSSKKLLLSDSGFYLCAWDRGEETQYFGPGTRLLVL.

This sequence joins TRBV27 and TRBJ2-3; the D is unclear. The CDR3 extends over 14 amino acids. V dropped 6 bases and J dropped 2 bases, with 12 bases sitting between them. Per germline, CDR1 MNHEY and CDR2 SMNVEV (reference sequence). For the CDR3, the DNA is TGTGCCAGCAGCTCATGGACCCACACAGATACGCAGTATTTT. This codes for CASSSWTHTDTQYF.

J is TRBJ2-1 and V is TRBV28; TRBD2 matches 12 bases. CDR3 length: 15 residues. With 5 bases clipped from V and 8 bases from J, the junction kept 7 bases outside the gene matches. Germline V lookup: CDR1 MDHEN, CDR2 SYDVKM. The CDR3 region has the DNA TGTGCCAGCAGTGTCACTAGCGGGAGGCTCGATGAGCAGTTCTTC. It translates to CASSVTSGRLDEQFF.

The chain links TRBV4-2 to TRBJ1-1, with unresolved D. Germline V gene data show CDR1 as LGHNA and CDR2 as YNFKEQ. CDR3 size: 14 residues. Trimming took off 4 bases at V and 1 base at J, with 10 bases between the two ends. CDR3 nucleotide sequence: TGTGCCAGCAGCCGAGGAACTGAGAACACTGAAGCTTTCTTT. It is translated as CASSRGTENTEAFF.

The count of this clone is one. This sequence joins TRBV5-1 and TRBJ2-2, with D possibly TRBD1 on 5 matching bases. V dropped 0 bases and J dropped 2 bases, with 11 bases sitting between them. The CDR3 contains 16 residues. Germline CDR1 reads SGHRS; CDR2 reads YFSETQ. CDR3 nucleotide sequence: TGCGCCAGCAGCTTGGCCGCTAGGGGTAACACCGGGGAGCTGTTTTTT. As protein: CASSLAARGNTGELFF.

This clone was recorded a few times. The chain carries TRBV27 and TRBJ2-5, with D possibly being TRBD2 (5 bases). The CDR3 runs 15 residues. V was trimmed by 6 bases and J by 5 bases, leaving 19 bases between them. The V gene's germline CDR1 is MNHEY and CDR2 SMNVEV (reference sequence). CDR3 bases: TGTGCCAGCAGCTCTGGGGTGGGGAGTAGGGAGACCCAGTACTTC. The encoded protein is CASSSGVGSRETQYF.

The V gene is TRBV20-1, the J gene TRBJ1-2; no clear D gene. CDR1 and CDR2 from the germline V gene are DFQATT and SNEGSKA (reference sequence). This CDR3 is built from 11 residues. The CDR3 DNA follows: TGCTCCCTTGGGTCTAACTATGGCTACACCTTC. Its protein product is CSLGSNYGYTF.

The chain has TRBV5-1 and TRBJ2-7; no definite D call. Between the trimmed V and J ends, which lost 4 bases and 7 bases, there was a span of 12 bases. CDR3 length equals 12 residues. CDR1 and CDR2 from the germline V gene are SGHRS and YFSETQ. The CDR3 sequence: CASSAPVGEQYF. The CDR3, as DNA: TGCGCCAGCAGCGCCCCCGTGGGGGAGCAGTACTTC.

CDR3 DNA: TGTGCCACCAGCAGATTTCCGGGACAGGGGGCCTACGAGCAGTACTTC. This gives the protein CATSRFPGQGAYEQYF. The chain has TRBV15 and TRBJ2-7, with 11 bases aligning to TRBD1. Germline V CDR1 and CDR2: LNHNV, YYDKDF (reference sequence). V was pared by 2 bases and J by 2 bases, with 5 bases of the junction left unmatched. The CDR3 totals 16 residues. Variable domain in full (rest from reference TRBV15 and TRBJ2-7): DAMVIQNPRYQVTQFGKPVTLSCSQTLNHNVMYWYQQKSSQAPKLLFHYYDKDFNNEADTPDNFQSRRPNTSFCFLDIRSPGLGDTAMYLCATSRFPGQGAYEQYFGPGTRLTVT.

The chain couples TRBV29-1 to TRBJ1-5, with D unresolved. The germline V and J ends were trimmed by 5 bases and 7 bases, with 0 bases remaining between them. The V gene's germline CDR1 is SQVTM and CDR2 ANQGSEA. The CDR3 consists of 8 residues. This CDR3 is CSVQPQHF. CDR3 nucleotides: TGCAGCGTTCAGCCCCAGCATTTT.

The gene calls are TRBV28 and TRBJ2-2; no definite D call. This CDR3 spans 14 amino acids. Trimming took 7 bases from V and 1 from J, leaving 10 bases between them. The germline gives CDR1 MDHEN, CDR2 SYDVKM. CDR3 loop: CASTKGWNTGELFF. The CDR3 DNA follows: TGTGCCAGCACAAAGGGTTGGAACACCGGGGAGCTGTTTTTT.